This TCR beta chain stems from a study of siplizumab effects on memory and regulatory T cells. Findings and caveats of the study: Assignment of a naive or memory phenotype failed for roughly 80-96% of the proliferating CD4+ or CD8+ clones. Alloreactive sequences that could be traced to unstimulated CD4+ memory cells showed a significant reduction under siplizumab. There was no confirmation of the suppressive function of proliferating Tregs from siplizumab cultures.

There are 16 residues in the CDR3. Between the trimmed V and J ends, which lost 3 bases and 0 bases, there was a span of 12 bases. Germline V gene sequence: CDR1 SGHTA, CDR2 FQGTGA. TCRdb's table, derived via immunoSEQ multiplex PCR, lists solely in-frame clones and lacks some. The repertoire includes roughly 100,000 clones, 92% of them detected once, and about 11% sits in the top ten. This clone was counted only a few times. Antigen unknown. This chain uses TRBV7-3 with TRBJ2-1; tentatively, D is TRBD2 (6 bases). Sequencing was carried out using non-Treg CD4+ T cells sorted from blood. The TCR originated in a human donor in good health. CDR3 region: CASSFGGASSYNEQFF. The CDR3 nucleotides read TGTGCCAGCAGCTTTGGCGGGGCTAGCTCCTACAATGAGCAGTTCTTC.